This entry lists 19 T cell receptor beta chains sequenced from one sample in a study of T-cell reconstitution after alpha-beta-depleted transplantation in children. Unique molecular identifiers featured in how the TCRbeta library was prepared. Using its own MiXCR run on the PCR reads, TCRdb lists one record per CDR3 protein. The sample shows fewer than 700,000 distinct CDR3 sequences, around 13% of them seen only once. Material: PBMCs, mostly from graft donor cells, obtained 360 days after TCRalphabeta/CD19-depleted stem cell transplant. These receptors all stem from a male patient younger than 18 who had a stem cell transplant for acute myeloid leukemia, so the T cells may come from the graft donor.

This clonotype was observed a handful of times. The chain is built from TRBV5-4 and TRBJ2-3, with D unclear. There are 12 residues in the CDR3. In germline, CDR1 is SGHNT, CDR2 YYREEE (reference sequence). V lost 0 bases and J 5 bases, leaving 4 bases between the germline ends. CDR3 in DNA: TGTGCCAGCAGCTTGGGGATAGATACGCAGTATTTT. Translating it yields CASSLGIDTQYF.

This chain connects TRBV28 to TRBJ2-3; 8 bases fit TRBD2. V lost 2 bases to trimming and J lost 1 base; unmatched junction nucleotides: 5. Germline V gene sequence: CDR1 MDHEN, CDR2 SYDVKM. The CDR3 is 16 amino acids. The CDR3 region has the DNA TGTGCCAGCAGTTTAGGACTAGCAGTTGGCACAGATACGCAGTATTTT. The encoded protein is CASSLGLAVGTDTQYF.

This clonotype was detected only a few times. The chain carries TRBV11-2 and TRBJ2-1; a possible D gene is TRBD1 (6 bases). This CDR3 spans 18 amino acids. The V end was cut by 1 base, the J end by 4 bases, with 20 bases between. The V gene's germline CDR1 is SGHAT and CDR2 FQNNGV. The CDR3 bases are TGTGCCAGCAGCTTAGTGGTAGGGCTATCCAGGGGATACAATGAGCAGTTCTTC. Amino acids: CASSLVVGLSRGYNEQFF.

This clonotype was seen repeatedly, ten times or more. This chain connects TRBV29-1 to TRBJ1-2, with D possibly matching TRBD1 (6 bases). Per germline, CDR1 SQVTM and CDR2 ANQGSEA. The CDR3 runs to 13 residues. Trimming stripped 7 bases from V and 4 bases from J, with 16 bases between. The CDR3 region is CSAGAGAPYGYTF. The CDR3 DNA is TGCAGCGCTGGGGCAGGGGCGCCCTATGGCTACACCTTC.

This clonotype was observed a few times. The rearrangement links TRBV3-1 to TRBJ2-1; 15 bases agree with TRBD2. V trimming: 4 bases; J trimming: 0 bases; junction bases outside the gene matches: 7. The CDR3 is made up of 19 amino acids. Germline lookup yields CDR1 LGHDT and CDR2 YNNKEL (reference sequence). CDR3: CASSLGGLAGGFSYNEQFF. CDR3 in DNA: TGTGCCAGCAGCCTTGGGGGACTAGCGGGAGGCTTCTCCTACAATGAGCAGTTCTTC.

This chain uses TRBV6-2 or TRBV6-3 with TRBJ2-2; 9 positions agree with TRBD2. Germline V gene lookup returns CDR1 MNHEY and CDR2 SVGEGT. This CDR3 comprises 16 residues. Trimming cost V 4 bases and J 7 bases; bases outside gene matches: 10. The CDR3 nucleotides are TGTGCCAGCAGTTCCGCGAGGACTAGCGTGGTCGGGGAGCTGTTTTTT. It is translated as CASSSARTSVVGELFF.

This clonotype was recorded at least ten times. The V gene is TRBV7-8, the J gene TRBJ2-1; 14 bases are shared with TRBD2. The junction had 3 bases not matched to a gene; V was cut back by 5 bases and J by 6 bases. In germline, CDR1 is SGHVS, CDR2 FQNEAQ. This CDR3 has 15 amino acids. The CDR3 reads CASSQGTSGSNEQFF. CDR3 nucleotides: TGTGCCAGCAGCCAGGGGACTAGCGGGAGCAATGAGCAGTTCTTC.

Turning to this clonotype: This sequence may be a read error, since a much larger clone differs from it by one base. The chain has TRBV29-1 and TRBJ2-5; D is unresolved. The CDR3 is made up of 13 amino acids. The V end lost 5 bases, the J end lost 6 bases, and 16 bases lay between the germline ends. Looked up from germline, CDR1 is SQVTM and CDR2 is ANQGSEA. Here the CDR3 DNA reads TGCAGCGTTTCCCAGGAGATTCGAAAGACCCAGTACTTC. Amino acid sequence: CSVSQEIRKTQYF.

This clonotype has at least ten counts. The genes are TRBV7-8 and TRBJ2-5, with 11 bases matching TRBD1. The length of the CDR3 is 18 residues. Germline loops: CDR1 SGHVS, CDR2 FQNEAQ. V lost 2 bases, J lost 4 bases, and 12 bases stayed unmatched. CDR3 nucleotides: TGTGCCAGCAGCTTACCTAACCCGGGACAGGGGGGGTTAGAGACCCAGTACTTC. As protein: CASSLPNPGQGGLETQYF.

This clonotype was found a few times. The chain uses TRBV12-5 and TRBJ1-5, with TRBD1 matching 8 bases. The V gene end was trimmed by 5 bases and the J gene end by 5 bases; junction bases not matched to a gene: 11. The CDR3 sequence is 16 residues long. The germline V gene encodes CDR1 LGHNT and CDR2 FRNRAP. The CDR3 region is CASGNPQGAAYQPQHF. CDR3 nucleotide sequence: TGTGCTAGTGGTAACCCCCAGGGGGCTGCGTATCAGCCCCAGCATTTT.

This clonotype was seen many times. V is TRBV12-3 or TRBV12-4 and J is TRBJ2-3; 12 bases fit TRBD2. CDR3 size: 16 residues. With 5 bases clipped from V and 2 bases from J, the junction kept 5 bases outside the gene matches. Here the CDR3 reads CASSALAGGLTDTQYF. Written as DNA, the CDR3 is TGTGCCAGCAGTGCACTAGCGGGAGGCCTCACAGATACGCAGTATTTT.

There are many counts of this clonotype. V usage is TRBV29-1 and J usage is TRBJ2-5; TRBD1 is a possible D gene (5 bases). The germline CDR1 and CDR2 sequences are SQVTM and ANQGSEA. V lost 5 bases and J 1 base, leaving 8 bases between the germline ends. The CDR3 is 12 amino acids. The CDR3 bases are TGCAGCGTTCGCCAGGGCCAAGAGACCCAGTACTTC. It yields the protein CSVRQGQETQYF.

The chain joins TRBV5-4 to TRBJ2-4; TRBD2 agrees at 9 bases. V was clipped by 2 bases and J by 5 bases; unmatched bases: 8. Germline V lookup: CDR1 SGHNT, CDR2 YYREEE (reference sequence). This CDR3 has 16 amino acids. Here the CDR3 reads CASSFLISGRQNIQYF. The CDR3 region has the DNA TGTGCCAGCAGCTTTCTGATTAGCGGGAGACAAAACATTCAGTACTTC. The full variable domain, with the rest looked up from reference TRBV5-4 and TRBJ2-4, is ETGVTQSPTHLIKTRGQQVTLRCSSQSGHNTVSWYQQALGQGPQFIFQYYREEENGRGNFPPRFSGLQFPNYSSELNVNALELDDSALYLCASSFLISGRQNIQYFGAGTRLSVL.

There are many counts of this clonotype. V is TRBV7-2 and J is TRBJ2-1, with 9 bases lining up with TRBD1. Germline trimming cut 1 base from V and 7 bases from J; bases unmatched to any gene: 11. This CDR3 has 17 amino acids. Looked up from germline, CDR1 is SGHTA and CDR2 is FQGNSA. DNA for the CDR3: TGTGCCAGCAGCTTAGTCCGGAGGGGGACAGGGATGAATGAGCAGTTCTTC. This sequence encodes CASSLVRRGTGMNEQFF.

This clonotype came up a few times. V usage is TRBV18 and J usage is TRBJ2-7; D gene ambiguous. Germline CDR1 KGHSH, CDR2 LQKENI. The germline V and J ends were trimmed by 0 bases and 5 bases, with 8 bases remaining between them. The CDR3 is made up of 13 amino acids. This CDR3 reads CASSPPTTDEQYF. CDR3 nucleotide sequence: TGTGCCAGCTCACCACCTACTACAGACGAGCAGTACTTC.

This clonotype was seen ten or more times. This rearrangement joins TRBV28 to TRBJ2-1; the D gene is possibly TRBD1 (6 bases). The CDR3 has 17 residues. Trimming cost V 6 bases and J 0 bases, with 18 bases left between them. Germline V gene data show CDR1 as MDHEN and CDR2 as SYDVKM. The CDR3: CASSRSGHDTSYNEQFF. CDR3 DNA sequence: TGTGCCAGCAGCCGCTCGGGACACGACACCTCCTACAATGAGCAGTTCTTC.

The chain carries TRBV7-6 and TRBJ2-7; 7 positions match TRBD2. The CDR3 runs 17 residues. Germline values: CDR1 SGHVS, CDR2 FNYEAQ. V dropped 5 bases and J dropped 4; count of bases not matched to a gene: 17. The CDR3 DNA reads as TGTGCCAGCAGCCACGGGAGCTTTAGCGGGTATAGTTACGAGCAGTACTTC. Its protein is CASSHGSFSGYSYEQYF.

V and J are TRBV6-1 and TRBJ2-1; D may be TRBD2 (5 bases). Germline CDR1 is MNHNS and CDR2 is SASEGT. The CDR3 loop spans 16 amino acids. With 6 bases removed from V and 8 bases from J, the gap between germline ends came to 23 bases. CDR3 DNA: TGTGCCAGCAGCTCCACTAGAAAAAGGCCTAGGGATGAGCAGTTCTTC. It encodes CASSSTRKRPRDEQFF.

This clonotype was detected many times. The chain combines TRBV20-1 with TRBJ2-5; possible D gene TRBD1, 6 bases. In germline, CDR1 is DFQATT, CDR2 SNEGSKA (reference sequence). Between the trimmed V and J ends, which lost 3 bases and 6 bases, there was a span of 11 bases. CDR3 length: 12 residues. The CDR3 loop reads CSASSRGQTQYF. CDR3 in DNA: TGCAGTGCTAGTTCCAGGGGTCAGACCCAGTACTTC.